This passage covers 5 T cell receptor beta chains from one sample sequenced in a study of regulatory T cells in long-lasting Graves disease. The time point: newly diagnosed GD, antithyroid drugs for less than 3 months. Scientists built the TCR library using RNA that was extracted from PBMCs. Relying on iRepertoire HTBI primers and Arm-PCR of CDR3 regions, the team built TCR beta libraries. TCRdb re-called the multiplex PCR reads with MiXCR, one entry per CDR3 protein. The sample has 400,000 to 500,000 distinct CDR3 sequences; under 15% are singletons. The sample was also reused in another study, on T cells in Graves' hyperthyroidism and ophthalmopathy.

This specimen was peripheral blood mononuclear cells (PBMCs), taken at new diagnosis, from a patient treated with antithyroid drugs. The receptors derive from a woman in her thirties with Graves disease.

This clonotype was detected many times. This rearrangement joins TRBV11-2 to TRBJ1-2; D possibly corresponds to TRBD1 (6 bases). This CDR3 region has 15 residues. Trimming removed 1 base at V and 6 bases at J, with 15 bases between. The germline V gene has CDR1 SGHAT and CDR2 FQNNGV. This chain's CDR3 is CASSLGSTGRNGYTF. The CDR3 DNA follows: TGTGCCAGCAGCTTAGGCTCTACAGGGCGGAATGGCTACACCTTC.

Many counts were recorded for this clonotype. This chain uses TRBV7-8 with TRBJ1-2, with D possibly matching TRBD1 (6 bases). This CDR3 contains 15 residues. V lost 5 bases and J 2 bases, leaving 15 bases between the germline ends. Looked up from germline, CDR1 is SGHVS and CDR2 is FQNEAQ. The CDR3, as DNA: TGTGCCAGCAGCCCCAGGACAGCCTCGAACTATGGCTACACCTTC. Protein product: CASSPRTASNYGYTF.

This clonotype occurred a few times. The chain uses TRBV6-2 or TRBV6-3 and TRBJ2-3; no reliable D call. Germline CDR1 and CDR2: MNHEY and SVGEGT. V was cut by 7 bases and J by 4 bases, with 18 bases left in between. This CDR3 has 15 amino acids. The CDR3 DNA sequence: TGTGCCAGCACCCCCTTGGGCCCTTCCCCAGATACGCAGTATTTT. It specifies CASTPLGPSPDTQYF.

This clonotype has only a few counts. A single base separates this from a much larger clone, so it may be a read error. This sequence joins TRBV28 and TRBJ2-1, with D hard to call. Germline V CDR1 and CDR2: MDHEN, SYDVKM. CDR3 length: 16 residues. CDR3 sequence (DNA): TGTGCCAGCAGTTCCCTCCAAGCGCTATCCTACGATGAGCAGTTCTTC. Its protein is CASSSLQALSYDEQFF.

This clonotype has at least ten counts. This rearrangement joins TRBV3-1 to TRBJ2-1; TRBD2 aligns across 10 bases. V shed 4 bases and J 7 bases; nucleotides not matched to a gene: 7. Per germline, CDR1 LGHDT and CDR2 YNNKEL (reference sequence). The CDR3 totals 15 residues. The CDR3 is CASSRGLAALNEQFF. DNA for the CDR3: TGTGCCAGCAGCCGCGGACTAGCGGCGTTAAATGAGCAGTTCTTC.